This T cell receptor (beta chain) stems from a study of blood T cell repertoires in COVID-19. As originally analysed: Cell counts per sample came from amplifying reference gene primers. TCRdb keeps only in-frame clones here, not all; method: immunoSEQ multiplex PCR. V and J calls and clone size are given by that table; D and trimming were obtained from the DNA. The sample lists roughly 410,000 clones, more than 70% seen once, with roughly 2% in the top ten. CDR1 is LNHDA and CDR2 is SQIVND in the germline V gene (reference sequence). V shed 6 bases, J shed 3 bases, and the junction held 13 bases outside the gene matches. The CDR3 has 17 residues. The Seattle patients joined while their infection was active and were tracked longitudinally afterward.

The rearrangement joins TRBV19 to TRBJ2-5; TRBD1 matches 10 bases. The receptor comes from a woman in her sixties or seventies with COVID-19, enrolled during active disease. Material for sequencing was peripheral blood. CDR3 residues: CASSNLKGQGNKETQYF. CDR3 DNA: TGTGCCAGTAGCAACCTAAAGGGACAGGGGAACAAAGAGACCCAGTACTTC.